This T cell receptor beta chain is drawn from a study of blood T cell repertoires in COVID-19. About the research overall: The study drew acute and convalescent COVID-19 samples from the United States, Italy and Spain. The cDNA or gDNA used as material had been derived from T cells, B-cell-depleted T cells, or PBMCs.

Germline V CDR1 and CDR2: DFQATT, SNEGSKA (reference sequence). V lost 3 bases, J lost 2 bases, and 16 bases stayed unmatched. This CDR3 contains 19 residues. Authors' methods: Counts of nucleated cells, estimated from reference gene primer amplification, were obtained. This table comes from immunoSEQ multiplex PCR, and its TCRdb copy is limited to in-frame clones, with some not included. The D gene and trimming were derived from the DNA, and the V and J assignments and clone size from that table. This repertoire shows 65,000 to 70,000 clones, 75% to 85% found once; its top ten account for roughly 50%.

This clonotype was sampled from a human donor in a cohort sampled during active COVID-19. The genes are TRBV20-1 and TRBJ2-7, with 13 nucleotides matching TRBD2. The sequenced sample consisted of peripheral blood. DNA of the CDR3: TGCAGTGCTAGTGGACCCGGGACTAGCGGGGCGGCAGGAACCTACGAGCAGTACTTC. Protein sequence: CSASGPGTSGAAGTYEQYF.